The clone carrying this T cell receptor beta chain was seen ten or more times. Its antigen is as yet unknown. The data stem from a study of naive and memory T cell subsets. Study results and limitations: This RNA-based method may be sensitive to activation-related transcript changes.

The V gene's germline CDR1 is SGHTA and CDR2 FQGNSA. The V and J ends lost 5 bases and 2 bases, in that order; junction bases with no gene match: 8. The CDR3 is 15 amino acids. The SP2 primer and nested alpha and beta constant region primers amplified ligated cDNA in four rounds. TCRdb ran MiXCR on the UMI-ligation and nested PCR reads and lists one entry per CDR3 protein. The sample contains 25,000 to 30,000 distinct CDR3 sequences, 5% to 5.5% of which appear only once. The library had UMIs added by 3' ligation of an oligonucleotide to TCR cDNA. Adult healthy volunteers gave 2.5 ml peripheral blood for whole-blood RNA. Input was about 1 to 1,100 ng of DNase-treated total RNA without cell sorting.

V gene TRBV7-2 combines with J gene TRBJ1-2; 7 bases fit TRBD1. Sequencing input: blood. The sequence was collected from an adult in good health. CDR3 nucleotide sequence: TGTGCCAGCAGCATGCAAACAGGGGCCAACTATGGCTACACCTTC. Protein sequence: CASSMQTGANYGYTF.